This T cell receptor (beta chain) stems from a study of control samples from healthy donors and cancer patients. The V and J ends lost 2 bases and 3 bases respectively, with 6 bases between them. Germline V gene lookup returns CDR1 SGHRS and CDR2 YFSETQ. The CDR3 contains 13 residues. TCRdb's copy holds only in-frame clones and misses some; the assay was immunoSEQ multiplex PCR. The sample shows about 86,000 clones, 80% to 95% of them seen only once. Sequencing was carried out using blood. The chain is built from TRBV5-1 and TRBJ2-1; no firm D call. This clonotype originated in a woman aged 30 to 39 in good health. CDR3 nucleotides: TGCGCCAGCAGCTTAGGCTTCTACAATGAGCAGTTCTTC. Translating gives CASSLGFYNEQFF.